What follows are 2 T cell receptor beta chains derived from one specimen sequenced in a study of regulatory T cells in long-lasting Graves disease. The time point is: persistent/refractory GD, antithyroid drugs over 5 years with positive TRAb. Researchers made the TCR library from RNA that was extracted from PBMCs. Researchers made TCR beta libraries by using iRepertoire HTBI primers and running Arm-PCR on CDR3 regions. Each CDR3 protein is one row after TCRdb ran MiXCR on the multiplex PCR reads. The profile shows fewer than 550,000 distinct CDR3 sequences, approximately 21% of them singletons. The source material was peripheral blood mononuclear cells (PBMCs), sampled when the disease was refractory, from a patient treated with antithyroid drugs. Receptor source: a female donor with Graves disease.

This clonotype was found a few times. V gene TRBV7-2 combines with J gene TRBJ1-1; the match to TRBD1 covers 8 bases. The ends lost 5 bases at V and 4 bases at J; junction bases unmatched: 6. Germline V gene sequence: CDR1 SGHTA, CDR2 FQGNSA. CDR3 size: 14 residues. For the CDR3, the DNA is TGTGCCAGCAGCGGACAGGGATTAGGCACTGAAGCTTTCTTT. It encodes CASSGQGLGTEAFF.

In regard to this clonotype: A much larger clone sits a single nucleotide away, making a read error possible. The chain combines TRBV6-5 with TRBJ2-7; 11 positions agree with TRBD1. V gave up 6 bases and J gave up 2 bases; unmatched junction bases: 6. The germline gives CDR1 MNHEY, CDR2 SVGAGI. The CDR3 extends over 15 amino acids. The chain's CDR3 is CASRHSGQGAYEQYF. The DNA of the CDR3 is TGTGCCAGCAGACACTCGGGACAGGGGGCCTACGAGCAGTACTTC.